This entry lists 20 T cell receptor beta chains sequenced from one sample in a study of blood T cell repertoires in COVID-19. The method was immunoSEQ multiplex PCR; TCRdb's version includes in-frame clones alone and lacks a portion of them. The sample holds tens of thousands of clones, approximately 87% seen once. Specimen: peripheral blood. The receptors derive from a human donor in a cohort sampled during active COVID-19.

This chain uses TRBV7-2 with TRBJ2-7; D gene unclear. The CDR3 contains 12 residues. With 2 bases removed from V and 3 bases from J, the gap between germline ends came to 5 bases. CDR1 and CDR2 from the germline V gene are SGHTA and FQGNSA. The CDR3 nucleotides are TGTGCCAGCAGCTTAACCTACTACGAGCAGTACTTC. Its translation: CASSLTYYEQYF.

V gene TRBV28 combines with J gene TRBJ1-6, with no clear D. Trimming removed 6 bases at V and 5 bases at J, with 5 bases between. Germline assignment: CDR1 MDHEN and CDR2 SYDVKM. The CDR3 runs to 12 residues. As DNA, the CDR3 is TGTGCCAGCAGGGGAGATAATTCACCCCTCCACTTT. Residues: CASRGDNSPLHF.

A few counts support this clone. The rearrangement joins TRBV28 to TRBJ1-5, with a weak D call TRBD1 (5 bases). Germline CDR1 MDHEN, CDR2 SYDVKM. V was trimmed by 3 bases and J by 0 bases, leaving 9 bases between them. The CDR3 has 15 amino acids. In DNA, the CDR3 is TGTGCCAGCAGTTTTCTCAGGGATAGCAATCAGCCCCAGCATTTT. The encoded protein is CASSFLRDSNQPQHF. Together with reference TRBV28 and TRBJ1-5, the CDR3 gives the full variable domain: DVKVTQSSRYLVKRTGEKVFLECVQDMDHENMFWYRQDPGLGLRLIYFSYDVKMKEKGDIPEGYSVSREKKERFSLILESASTNQTSMYLCASSFLRDSNQPQHFGDGTRLSIL.

The CDR3: CATSDSGGWGTDTQYF. The CDR3 nucleotides are TGTGCCACCAGTGATTCAGGGGGGTGGGGCACAGATACGCAGTATTTT. The chain carries TRBV24-1 and TRBJ2-3, with D tentatively TRBD1 (7 bases). V was cut by 2 bases and J by 1 base, with 12 bases left in between. Germline V gene data show CDR1 as KGHDR and CDR2 as SFDVKD. The length of the CDR3 is 16 residues.

CDR3 bases: TGTGCCACCAGCAGACCGGGACTACTACAAGAGACCCAGTACTTC. It yields the protein CATSRPGLLQETQYF. This chain links TRBV15 with TRBJ2-5; 7 nucleotides match TRBD2. Losses at the gene ends were 2 bases for V and 2 bases for J; bases not matched to a gene: 5. Germline assignment: CDR1 LNHNV and CDR2 YYDKDF (reference sequence). CDR3 length: 15 residues.

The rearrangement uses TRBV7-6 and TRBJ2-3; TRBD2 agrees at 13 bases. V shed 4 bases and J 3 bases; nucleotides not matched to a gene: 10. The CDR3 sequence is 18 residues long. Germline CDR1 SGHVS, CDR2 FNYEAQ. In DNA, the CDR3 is TGTGCCAGCAGCTCCAGACCCGGGACTAGCGGGGTAACAGATACGCAGTATTTT. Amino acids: CASSSRPGTSGVTDTQYF.

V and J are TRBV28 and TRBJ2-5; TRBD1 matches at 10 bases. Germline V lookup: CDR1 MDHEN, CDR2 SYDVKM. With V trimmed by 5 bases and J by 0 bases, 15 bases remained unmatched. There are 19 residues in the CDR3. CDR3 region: CASSPPTGGVLRYQETQYF. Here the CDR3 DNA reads TGTGCCAGCAGTCCACCGACAGGGGGCGTCTTAAGGTACCAAGAGACCCAGTACTTC.

This CDR3 is CASSIDSFSYNEQFF. In DNA form, the CDR3 reads TGTGCCAGCAGCATAGATAGCTTCTCCTACAATGAGCAGTTCTTC. The chain couples TRBV14 to TRBJ2-1; D remains ambiguous. V lost 5 bases to trimming and J lost 0 bases, with 11 bases between them. CDR3 length: 15 amino acids. Germline V CDR1 and CDR2: SGHDN, FVKESK.

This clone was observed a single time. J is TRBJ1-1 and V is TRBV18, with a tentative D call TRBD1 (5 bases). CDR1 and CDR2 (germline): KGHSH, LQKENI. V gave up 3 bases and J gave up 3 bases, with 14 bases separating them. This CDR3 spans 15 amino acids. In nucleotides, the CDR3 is TGTGCCAGCTCACCTCAGGGATTTATCGACACTGAAGCTTTCTTT. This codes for CASSPQGFIDTEAFF.

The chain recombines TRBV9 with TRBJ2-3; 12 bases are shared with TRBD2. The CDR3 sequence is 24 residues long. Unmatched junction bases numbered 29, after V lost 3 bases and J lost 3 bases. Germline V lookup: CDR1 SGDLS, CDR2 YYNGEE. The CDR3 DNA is TGTGCCAGCAGCGCACTGGCGGACCCGGAACCAGGACTAGCGGGGATAGGAGGGACAGATACGCAGTATTTT. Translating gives CASSALADPEPGLAGIGGTDTQYF.

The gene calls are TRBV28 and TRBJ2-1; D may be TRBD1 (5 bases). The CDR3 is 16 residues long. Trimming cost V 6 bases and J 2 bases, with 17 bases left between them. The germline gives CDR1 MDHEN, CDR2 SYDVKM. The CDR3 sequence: CASRTSGAGTYNEQFF. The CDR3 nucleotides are TGTGCCAGCAGGACCAGTGGGGCAGGGACCTACAATGAGCAGTTCTTC.

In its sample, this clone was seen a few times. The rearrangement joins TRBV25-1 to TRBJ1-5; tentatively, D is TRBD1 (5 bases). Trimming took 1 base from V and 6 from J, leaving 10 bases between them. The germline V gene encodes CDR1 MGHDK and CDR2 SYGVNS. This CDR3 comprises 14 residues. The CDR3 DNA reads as TGTGCCAGCAGTGAATCCCTCGGGGGTCAGCCCCAGCATTTT. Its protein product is CASSESLGGQPQHF.

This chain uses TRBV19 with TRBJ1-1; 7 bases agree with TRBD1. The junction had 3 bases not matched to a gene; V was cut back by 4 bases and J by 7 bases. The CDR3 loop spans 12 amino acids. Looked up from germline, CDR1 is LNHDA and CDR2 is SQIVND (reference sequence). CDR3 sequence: CASSTYRGEAFF. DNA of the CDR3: TGTGCCAGTAGTACATACAGGGGTGAAGCTTTCTTT.

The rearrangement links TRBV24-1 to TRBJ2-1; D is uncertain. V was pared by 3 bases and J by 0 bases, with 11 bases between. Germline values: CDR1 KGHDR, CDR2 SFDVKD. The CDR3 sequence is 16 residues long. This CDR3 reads CATSDPHITSYNEQFF. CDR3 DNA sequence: TGTGCCACCAGTGATCCCCACATCACCTCCTACAATGAGCAGTTCTTC.

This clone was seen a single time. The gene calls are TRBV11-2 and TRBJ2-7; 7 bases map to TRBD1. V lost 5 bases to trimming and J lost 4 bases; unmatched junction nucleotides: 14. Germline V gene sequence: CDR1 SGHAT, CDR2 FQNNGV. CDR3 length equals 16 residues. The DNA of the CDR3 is TGTGCCAGCAGCCCTGAGACCGGGACAGTAGCATACGAGCAGTACTTC. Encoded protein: CASSPETGTVAYEQYF.

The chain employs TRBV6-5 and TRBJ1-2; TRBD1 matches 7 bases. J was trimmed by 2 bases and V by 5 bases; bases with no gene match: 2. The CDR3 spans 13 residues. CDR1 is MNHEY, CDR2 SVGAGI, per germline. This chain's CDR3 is CASSPDRNYGYTF. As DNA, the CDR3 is TGTGCCAGCAGTCCGGACAGGAACTATGGCTACACCTTC.

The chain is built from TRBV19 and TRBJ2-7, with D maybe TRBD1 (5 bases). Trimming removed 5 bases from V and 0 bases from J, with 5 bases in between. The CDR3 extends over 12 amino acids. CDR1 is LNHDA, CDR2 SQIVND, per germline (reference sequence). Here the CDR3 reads CASSDSSYEQYF. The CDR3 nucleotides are TGTGCCAGTAGTGACAGCTCCTACGAGCAGTACTTC. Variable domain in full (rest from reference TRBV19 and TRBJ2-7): DGGITQSPKYLFRKEGQNVTLSCEQNLNHDAMYWYRQDPGQGLRLIYYSQIVNDFQKGDIAEGYSVSREKKESFPLTVTSAQKNPTAFYLCASSDSSYEQYFGPGTRLTVT.

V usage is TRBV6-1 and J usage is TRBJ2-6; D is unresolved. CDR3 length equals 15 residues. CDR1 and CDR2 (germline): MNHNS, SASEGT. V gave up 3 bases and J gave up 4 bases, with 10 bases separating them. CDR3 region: CASSDRDTGANVLTF. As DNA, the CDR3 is TGTGCCAGCAGTGATCGCGACACCGGGGCCAACGTCCTGACTTTC.

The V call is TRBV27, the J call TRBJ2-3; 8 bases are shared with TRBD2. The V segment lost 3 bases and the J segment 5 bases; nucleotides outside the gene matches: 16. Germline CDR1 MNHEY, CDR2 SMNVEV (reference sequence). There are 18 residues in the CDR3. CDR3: CASSFHDLSAGVLDTQYF. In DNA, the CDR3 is TGTGCCAGCAGTTTTCACGACCTATCAGCGGGAGTTCTAGATACGCAGTATTTT.

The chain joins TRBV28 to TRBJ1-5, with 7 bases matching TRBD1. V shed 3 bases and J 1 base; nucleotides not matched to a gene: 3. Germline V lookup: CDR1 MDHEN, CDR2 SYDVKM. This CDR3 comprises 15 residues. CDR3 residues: CASSFTGASNQPQHF. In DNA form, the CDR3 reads TGTGCCAGCAGTTTCACAGGGGCGAGCAATCAGCCCCAGCATTTT.